These 9 T cell receptor beta chains originate from one sample sequenced in a study of blood T cell repertoires in COVID-19. Libraries were prepared by immunoSEQ multiplex PCR; TCRdb keeps only in-frame clonotypes and omits some of them. The sample lists 15,000 or so clones, under 90% occurring once. The sequenced sample was peripheral blood. Receptor source: a woman aged 60 to 75 with acute or convalescent COVID-19.

The J gene is TRBJ2-1, the V gene TRBV4-3; 7 bases are a match to TRBD2. Germline CDR1 reads LGHNA; CDR2 reads YSLEER. This CDR3 has 16 residues. With V trimmed by 0 bases and J by 5 bases, 7 bases remained unmatched. The chain's CDR3 is CASSQDSWEGHNEQFF. The CDR3, as DNA: TGCGCCAGCAGCCAAGATTCCTGGGAGGGACACAATGAGCAGTTCTTC.

This chain connects TRBV19 to TRBJ1-5, with 9 nucleotides matching TRBD1. From germline, CDR1 is LNHDA and CDR2 SQIVND (reference sequence). Unmatched junction bases numbered 8, after V lost 8 bases and J lost 3 bases. This CDR3 region has 15 residues. The CDR3 loop reads CASGRGTGFNQPQHF. CDR3 nucleotides: TGTGCCAGTGGAAGGGGGACAGGGTTCAATCAGCCCCAGCATTTT.

The genes are TRBV11-2 and TRBJ1-6; 7 bases are shared with TRBD1. Germline CDR1 SGHAT, CDR2 FQNNGV. There are 13 residues in the CDR3. Unmatched junction bases numbered 3, after V lost 3 bases and J lost 10 bases. This CDR3 is CASSFTGDSPLHF. CDR3 DNA sequence: TGTGCCAGCAGCTTTACAGGGGACTCACCCCTCCACTTT.

This clone has a single count. This sequence joins TRBV7-9 and TRBJ2-7, with a tentative D call TRBD1 (6 bases). CDR1 is SEHNR and CDR2 is FQNEAQ in the germline V gene (reference sequence). V shed 4 bases and J shed 4 bases, with 17 bases lying between them. The CDR3 spans 15 residues. The CDR3 sequence is CASSSRTAGLYEQYF. The CDR3 DNA is TGTGCCAGCAGCTCAAGGACAGCTGGTTTATACGAGCAGTACTTC.

This chain links TRBV28 with TRBJ2-4; TRBD1 agrees at 10 bases. CDR1 is MDHEN, CDR2 SYDVKM, per germline. V was clipped by 5 bases and J by 7 bases; unmatched bases: 11. CDR3 size: 16 residues. CDR3 coding DNA: TGTGCCAGCAGTCTTTTCGGACAGGGGGGTCAGAACATTCAGTACTTC. Its protein product is CASSLFGQGGQNIQYF.

The chain is built from TRBV9 and TRBJ1-2; 9 bases match TRBD1. Germline values: CDR1 SGDLS, CDR2 YYNGEE. The CDR3 contains 15 residues. The V segment lost 4 bases and the J segment 5 bases; nucleotides outside the gene matches: 9. Here the CDR3 reads CASSSTGGAGYGYTF. DNA of the CDR3: TGTGCCAGCAGCTCTACAGGGGGCGCGGGATATGGCTACACCTTC.

This sequence joins TRBV7-2 and TRBJ2-1, with 9 bases lining up with TRBD2. V dropped 5 bases and J dropped 5; count of bases not matched to a gene: 7. Germline CDR1 reads SGHTA; CDR2 reads FQGNSA. This CDR3 spans 15 amino acids. In nucleotides, the CDR3 is TGTGCCAGCAGCCCCCGGACTAGCGCGGACAATGAGCAGTTCTTC. Protein product: CASSPRTSADNEQFF.

The sample holds one count of this clone. The chain recombines TRBV5-1 with TRBJ1-3, with D tentatively TRBD1 (6 bases). The V gene's germline CDR1 is SGHRS and CDR2 YFSETQ. The CDR3 extends over 14 amino acids. The V end was cut by 5 bases, the J end by 7 bases, with 16 bases between. The chain's CDR3 is CASRPSQGGNTIYF. Here the CDR3 DNA reads TGCGCCAGCAGACCCTCACAGGGAGGGAACACCATATATTTT.

The chain employs TRBV6-6 and TRBJ2-3; maybe TRBD2 (7 bases). V was shortened by 2 bases and J by 0 bases, with 12 bases between the two germline ends. Looked up from germline, CDR1 is MNHNY and CDR2 is SVGAGI (reference sequence). There are 16 residues in the CDR3. The CDR3 nucleotides are TGTGCCAGCAGTTACGGGAGGGGGATTAGCACAGATACGCAGTATTTT. Its protein is CASSYGRGISTDTQYF.